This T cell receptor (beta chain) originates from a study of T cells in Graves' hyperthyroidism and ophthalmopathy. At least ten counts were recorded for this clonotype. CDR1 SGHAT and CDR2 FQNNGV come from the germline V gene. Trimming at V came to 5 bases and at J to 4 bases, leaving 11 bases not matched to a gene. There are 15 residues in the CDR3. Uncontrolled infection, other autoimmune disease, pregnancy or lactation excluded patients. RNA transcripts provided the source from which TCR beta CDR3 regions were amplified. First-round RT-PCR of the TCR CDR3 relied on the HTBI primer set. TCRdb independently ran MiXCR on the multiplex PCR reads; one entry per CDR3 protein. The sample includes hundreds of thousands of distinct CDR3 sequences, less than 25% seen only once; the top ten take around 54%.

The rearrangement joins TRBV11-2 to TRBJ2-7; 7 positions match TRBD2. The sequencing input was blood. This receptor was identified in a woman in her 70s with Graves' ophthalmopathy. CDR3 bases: TGTGCCAGCAGCCTACCGGCGGGAGAACGATACGAGCAGTACTTC. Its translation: CASSLPAGERYEQYF.